A single sample is the source of the 3 T cell receptor beta chains below, sequenced in a study of graft-versus-host responses after intestinal transplantation. What these receptors recognize is not known. The repertoire was sequenced with immunoSEQ multiplex PCR; TCRdb's copy has only in-frame clones and lacks some. The table shows 35,000 to 45,000 clones, with roughly 95% occurring only once. Sequenced here: unstimulated CD4+ T cells sorted from spleen or lymph node cells, sampled before transplant. These receptors were obtained from a human donor who was the organ donor for an intestinal transplant.

This clone has a single count. The rearrangement uses TRBV30 and TRBJ2-7; maybe TRBD1 (6 bases). The CDR3 is 13 amino acids. Germline V CDR1 and CDR2: GTSNPN, SVGIG (reference sequence). Between the trimmed V and J ends, which lost 2 bases and 4 bases, there was a span of 12 bases. The CDR3 is CAWSKGVAYEQYF. CDR3 coding DNA: TGTGCCTGGAGTAAGGGGGTCGCATACGAGCAGTACTTC.

The table lists this clone with a few counts. This chain connects TRBV19 to TRBJ2-7; D might be TRBD1 or TRBD2, each matching 6 bases. This CDR3 contains 16 residues. The germline V gene encodes CDR1 LNHDA and CDR2 SQIVND (reference sequence). V lost 6 bases and J 4 bases, leaving 22 bases between the germline ends. CDR3 loop: CASSWTVSPGDYEQYF. CDR3 nucleotide sequence: TGTGCCAGTAGCTGGACAGTATCTCCGGGGGATTACGAGCAGTACTTC.

The rearrangement links TRBV28 to TRBJ2-2, with 12 bases identical to TRBD1. J was trimmed by 4 bases and V by 7 bases; bases with no gene match: 10. This CDR3 has 17 residues. Germline loops: CDR1 MDHEN, CDR2 SYDVKM. The CDR3 loop is CASIAGQGAIGTGELFF. The CDR3 coding sequence is TGTGCCAGCATTGCGGGACAGGGGGCGATAGGCACCGGGGAGCTGTTTTTT. Full variable domain (missing parts from reference TRBV28 and TRBJ2-2): DVKVTQSSRYLVKRTGEKVFLECVQDMDHENMFWYRQDPGLGLRLIYFSYDVKMKEKGDIPEGYSVSREKKERFSLILESASTNQTSMYLCASIAGQGAIGTGELFFGEGSRLTVL.